The 20 T cell receptor beta chains presented below share a single source sample, sequenced in a study of T-cell memory formation after mild COVID-19. TCRdb reanalysed the 5' RACE reads using MiXCR and keeps one entry per CDR3 protein. Among more than 300,000 distinct CDR3 sequences, roughly an eighth were seen once, and the ten largest hold 21%. The sample consisted of PBMCs or a T cell subset sorted from them (not recorded which). All receptors come from a man younger than 35 who had mild COVID-19 (a few samples of this study predate the infection). Cell type and time point are not known.

This clonotype was found a few times. The chain couples TRBV6-1 to TRBJ1-1; TRBD1 is a possible D gene (5 bases). V was pared by 4 bases and J by 6 bases, with 12 bases between. CDR3 length equals 13 residues. Germline V gene sequence: CDR1 MNHNS, CDR2 SASEGT. As DNA, the CDR3 is TGTGCCAGCAGTGTGTCTGGGGGATCTGAAGCTTTCTTT. Residues: CASSVSGGSEAFF.

This clonotype came up a few times. This sequence joins TRBV7-2 and TRBJ2-5, with 8 bases fitting TRBD1. Germline values: CDR1 SGHTA, CDR2 FQGNSA. After removal of 3 bases from V and 5 bases from J, the junction contained 8 bases not matched to a gene. The CDR3 totals 15 residues. As DNA, the CDR3 is TGTGCCAGCAGCTTCCTTCAGGGGGCAGGGGAGACCCAGTACTTC. As protein: CASSFLQGAGETQYF.

This rearrangement joins TRBV20-1 to TRBJ1-2, with D possibly matching TRBD1 (5 bases). Germline CDR1 DFQATT, CDR2 SNEGSKA (reference sequence). This CDR3 has 15 amino acids. V lost 3 bases and J lost 7, with 21 bases in between. The CDR3: CSARARDGGFGGYTF. DNA of the CDR3: TGCAGTGCTAGGGCTAGGGACGGAGGATTCGGTGGCTACACCTTC.

This clonotype was recorded at least ten times. The chain's CDR3 is CASSERRGGQYF. The CDR3, as DNA: TGTGCCAGCAGCGAAAGGCGGGGTGGCCAGTACTTC. The rearrangement uses TRBV7-2 and TRBJ2-5; TRBD2 is a possible D gene (6 bases). This CDR3 contains 12 residues. Trimming pared 5 bases from V and 10 bases from J, leaving 14 bases between. Germline values: CDR1 SGHTA, CDR2 FQGNSA.

V gene TRBV7-3 combines with J gene TRBJ1-2, with 8 bases fitting TRBD1. The CDR3 has 17 residues. CDR1 is SGHTA, CDR2 FQGTGA, per germline. Germline trimming cut 3 bases from V and 4 bases from J; bases unmatched to any gene: 13. In DNA form, the CDR3 reads TGTGCCAGCAGCTTGACAGGGGCTAACCCAAGTGGCTATGGCTACACCTTC. Protein product: CASSLTGANPSGYGYTF.

This clonotype was seen repeatedly, ten times or more. The chain is built from TRBV20-1 and TRBJ2-7; D uncertain. The CDR3 spans 13 residues. The V end was cut by 0 bases, the J end by 7 bases, with 13 bases between. CDR1 and CDR2 (germline): DFQATT, SNEGSKA (reference sequence). The CDR3 loop is CSARDPGSWEQYV. CDR3 DNA sequence: TGCAGTGCTAGAGATCCCGGTAGCTGGGAGCAGTACGTC.

The chain employs TRBV7-2 and TRBJ2-5, with D unresolved. The CDR3 loop spans 13 amino acids. Trimming removed 6 bases at V and 1 base at J, with 9 bases between. Germline V CDR1 and CDR2: SGHTA, FQGNSA. CDR3 sequence: CASSRTRQETQYF. The CDR3 DNA sequence: TGTGCCAGCAGTCGGACCCGCCAAGAGACCCAGTACTTC.

This chain joins TRBV28 and TRBJ2-5; D perhaps matches TRBD2 (5 bases). Trimming stripped 8 bases from V and 5 bases from J, with 15 bases between. The CDR3 runs to 13 residues. The germline CDR1 and CDR2 sequences are MDHEN and SYDVKM. The chain's CDR3 is CASLIRGAETQYF. The CDR3 DNA reads as TGTGCCAGCCTTATTCGGGGTGCCGAGACCCAGTACTTC.

The chain joins TRBV9 to TRBJ1-5, with a possible D match to TRBD1 (5 bases). Germline V gene lookup returns CDR1 SGDLS and CDR2 YYNGEE. The CDR3 extends over 18 amino acids. The V end was cut by 0 bases, the J end by 0 bases, with 16 bases between. CDR3 nucleotides: TGTGCCAGCAGCGTAGGGACCCCAGGGATAGGTAGCAATCAGCCCCAGCATTTT. Translation gives CASSVGTPGIGSNQPQHF.

J is TRBJ1-6 and V is TRBV7-2, with 7 bases that match TRBD1. The germline V gene encodes CDR1 SGHTA and CDR2 FQGNSA. Trimming cost V 1 base and J 13 bases; bases outside gene matches: 4. The CDR3 is made up of 13 amino acids. CDR3 in amino acids: CASSLGRGSPLHF. CDR3 in DNA: TGTGCCAGCAGCTTAGGCAGGGGGTCCCCCCTCCACTTT.

This clonotype was recorded at least ten times. One junction end disagrees with the germline gene, perhaps due to a read error. The V and J genes are TRBV6-5 and TRBJ2-1; 7 bases map to TRBD1. The CDR3 has 14 residues. Germline values: CDR1 MNHEY, CDR2 SVGAGI. The CDR3 nucleotides are TGTGCCAGCAGTTACCTAACACCGACAGGGTGGACAGTCTTC. Translation: CASSYLTPTGWTVF.

V is TRBV5-1 and J is TRBJ2-7; weak D call: TRBD2 (5 bases). V lost 0 bases and J 0 bases, leaving 13 bases between the germline ends. Looked up from germline, CDR1 is SGHRS and CDR2 is YFSETQ. The CDR3 is 16 residues long. CDR3 region: CASSLGSRGYSYEQYF. In DNA, the CDR3 is TGCGCCAGCAGCTTGGGTTCTAGAGGGTACTCCTACGAGCAGTACTTC.

In this sample, this clonotype turned up a few times. This chain connects TRBV18 to TRBJ2-3; 7 bases align to TRBD2. Germline CDR1 reads KGHSH; CDR2 reads LQKENI. The CDR3 has 14 amino acids. Trimming at V came to 8 bases and at J to 4 bases, leaving 9 bases not matched to a gene. CDR3 nucleotides: TGTGCCAGCCGGGAGGTTACTGGTCCAGATACGCAGTATTTT. Translated, it gives CASREVTGPDTQYF.

The V and J genes are TRBV7-2 and TRBJ2-1, with 9 bases aligning to TRBD1. This CDR3 region has 12 residues. Germline loops: CDR1 SGHTA, CDR2 FQGNSA. Germline trimming cut 4 bases from V and 15 bases from J; bases unmatched to any gene: 7. The CDR3 spells CASSSGTGIRFF. The CDR3 DNA sequence: TGTGCCAGCAGCTCCGGGACAGGGATCCGGTTCTTC.

The V gene is TRBV11-1, the J gene TRBJ2-7, with D perhaps matching TRBD2 (6 bases). Germline loops: CDR1 SGHAT, CDR2 FQDESV (reference sequence). CDR3 length: 16 amino acids. The ends were cut back, 5 bases at V and 4 bases at J, with 21 bases in the middle. CDR3 loop: CASSLNSGLLTYEQYF. CDR3 coding DNA: TGTGCCAGCAGCCTCAACTCGGGACTTCTTACTTACGAGCAGTACTTC.

This clonotype has only a few counts. This chain connects TRBV7-6 to TRBJ2-5; tentative D call: TRBD2 (5 bases). Deletions cut 4 bases from V and 7 bases from J, with 16 bases between. This CDR3 region has 14 residues. Looked up from germline, CDR1 is SGHVS and CDR2 is FNYEAQ. CDR3 amino acids: CASSSPVGVATQYF. The CDR3 DNA sequence: TGTGCCAGCAGCTCCCCCGTCGGGGTGGCGACCCAGTACTTC.

This clonotype was found a few times. This chain joins TRBV6-4 and TRBJ2-7; 9 bases are shared with TRBD1. Germline V CDR1 and CDR2: MRHNA, SNTAGT. Trimming removed 7 bases from V and 1 base from J; junction bases left unmatched: 8. The CDR3 spans 15 residues. The CDR3 sequence: CASTERDRVSYEQYF. The CDR3 DNA sequence: TGTGCCAGCACTGAGCGGGACAGGGTGTCCTACGAGCAGTACTTC.

J is TRBJ2-3 and V is TRBV5-6, with 7 nucleotides matching TRBD1. This CDR3 is 15 amino acids long. The V and J ends lost 4 bases and 1 base, in that order; junction bases with no gene match: 6. In germline, CDR1 is SGHDT, CDR2 YYEEEE. In DNA form, the CDR3 reads TGTGCCAGCAGCCAGACAGGGTATGGCACAGATACGCAGTATTTT. Translation gives CASSQTGYGTDTQYF.

The CDR3 bases are TGTGCCAGCAGCCTCGGGACAGGGGGCTGGCAGCCCCAGCATTTT. Its translation: CASSLGTGGWQPQHF. The V and J genes are TRBV7-8 and TRBJ1-5; 12 positions match TRBD1. Germline lookup yields CDR1 SGHVS and CDR2 FQNEAQ. V lost 5 bases to trimming and J lost 7 bases; unmatched junction nucleotides: 6. CDR3 length: 15 residues.

CDR3 residues: CASSLGPSYNEQFF. In DNA form, the CDR3 reads TGCGCCAGCAGCTTAGGACCATCCTACAATGAGCAGTTCTTC. The rearrangement links TRBV5-1 to TRBJ2-1; no clear D gene. Looked up from germline, CDR1 is SGHRS and CDR2 is YFSETQ. V was clipped by 2 bases and J by 1 base, with 7 bases between them. CDR3 length equals 14 residues.